This T cell receptor (beta chain) was profiled in a study of T-cell reconstitution after alpha-beta-depleted transplantation in children. Study-wide results and limits: After one year, T-cell counts and TCRbeta diversity mostly came from new T cells. Several patients had high TCRbeta diversity at day 60; it came from surviving recipient T cells and thymic progenitors. In patients about two months after transplant, alpha-beta T cells reportedly arose from several hundred expanded graft clones.

Molecular barcoding with unique molecular identifiers was used for the TCRbeta library. MiXCR, run by TCRdb on the PCR reads, gives a single entry per CDR3 protein. The sample gives under 450,000 distinct CDR3 sequences, 15% to 20% of which show up once; 25% to 30% is in the top ten. CDR1 is SGHVS, CDR2 FQNEAQ, per germline. The CDR3 length is 15 residues. V was trimmed by 0 bases and J by 4 bases, leaving 13 bases between them. Note on this clonotype: Its antigen is unknown.

The specimen comprised PBMCs, mostly from graft donor cells, sampled 360 days after TCRalphabeta/CD19-depleted stem cell transplant. The chain links TRBV7-8 to TRBJ2-7, with D perhaps TRBD2 (5 bases). The receptor was derived from a boy younger than two who had a stem cell transplant for Wiskott-Aldrich syndrome, so the T cells may come from the graft donor. This chain's CDR3 is CASSLAWGDRYEQYF. CDR3 nucleotides: TGTGCCAGCAGCTTAGCTTGGGGAGATCGGTACGAGCAGTACTTC.